In this sample, the clone carrying this T cell receptor beta chain turned up a few times. What it binds is unknown. Sample time point: after dendritic cell vaccination, including at tumor progression/relapse. This sample was included in a study of glioma-infiltrating T cells after dendritic cell vaccination. The CDR3 is 13 residues long. The germline V gene encodes CDR1 MNHNY and CDR2 SVGAGI (reference sequence). The V gene end was trimmed by 10 bases and the J gene end by 8 bases; junction bases not matched to a gene: 9. Study-wide results and caveats: Higher pretreatment TIL content predicted longer progression-free time and survival.

Amplification used 60 V beta primers and 13 J beta primers. Sequencing used immunoSEQ multiplex PCR; TCRdb keeps in-frame clones, though not all of them. The sample includes about 76,000 clones, about nine tenths seen only once; the top ten take about 2.3%. Sequences were derived from blood, sampled after dendritic cell vaccination. This rearrangement joins TRBV6-6 to TRBJ2-1, with 9 bases lining up with TRBD1. This sequence originates from a human donor with glioblastoma. CDR3 amino acids: CATARDRAYEQFF. Here the CDR3 DNA reads TGTGCCACCGCTCGGGACAGGGCCTATGAGCAGTTCTTC.